The source of this T cell receptor beta chain is a study of blood T cell repertoires in COVID-19. Study-level information: From the United States, Italy and Spain came samples of acute and convalescent COVID-19. Nucleic acid was either cDNA or gDNA, and it came from T cells, B-cell-depleted T cells, or PBMCs.

As handled by the study authors: Amplification of reference gene primers provided the estimated nucleated cell counts. Measured with immunoSEQ multiplex PCR; TCRdb has only the in-frame clones, and not every one. That table supplies the V and J calls and clone size; D and trimming were determined from the DNA. The sample holds 200,000 to 250,000 clones; over 80% are singletons and the top ten take around 6.5%. The germline V gene has CDR1 SEHNR and CDR2 FQNEAQ (reference sequence). V was clipped by 5 bases and J by 1 base, with 16 bases between them. The CDR3 runs 16 residues. The sequencing sample was made of peripheral blood. The origin of this receptor is a woman aged 60-75 years with active or convalescent COVID-19. V gene TRBV7-9 combines with J gene TRBJ2-3; tentatively, D is TRBD1 (5 bases). The CDR3, as DNA: TGTGCCAGCAGCCACCCCTCCACAGGTCGCACAGATACGCAGTATTTT. As protein: CASSHPSTGRTDTQYF.